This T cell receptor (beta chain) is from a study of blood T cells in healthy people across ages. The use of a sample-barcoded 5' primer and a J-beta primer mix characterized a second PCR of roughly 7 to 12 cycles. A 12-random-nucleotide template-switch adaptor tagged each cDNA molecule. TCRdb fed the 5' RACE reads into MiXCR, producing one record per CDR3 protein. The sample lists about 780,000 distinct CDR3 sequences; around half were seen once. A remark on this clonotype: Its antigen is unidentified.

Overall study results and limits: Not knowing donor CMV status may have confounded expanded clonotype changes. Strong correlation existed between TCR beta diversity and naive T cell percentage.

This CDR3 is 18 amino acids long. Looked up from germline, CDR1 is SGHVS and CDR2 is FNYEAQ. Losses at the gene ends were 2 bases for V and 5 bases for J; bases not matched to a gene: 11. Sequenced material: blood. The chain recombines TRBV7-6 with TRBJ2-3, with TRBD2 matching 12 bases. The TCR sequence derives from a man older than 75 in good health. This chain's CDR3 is CASSLTKLAGGTGDTQYF. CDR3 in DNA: TGTGCCAGCAGCTTAACAAAACTAGCGGGGGGTACCGGAGATACGCAGTATTTT.